The next 22 T cell receptor beta chains were all read from a single sample in a study of blood T cells in healthy people across ages. A second PCR of 7 to 11 cycles used a sample-barcoded 5' primer and a J-beta primer mix. TCRdb called the 5' RACE reads again in MiXCR, with one record for every CDR3 protein. The repertoire holds around 900,000 distinct CDR3 sequences, with about 30% as singletons. The sequenced material came from blood. These receptors all stem from a woman aged 80 or over in good health.

This clonotype occurred a few times. A much larger clone is a single base away; this may be a read error. This chain uses TRBV7-2 with TRBJ1-5; D is ambiguous. The CDR3 spans 15 residues. CDR1 and CDR2 (germline): SGHTA, FQGNSA. The CDR3 here is CAGSFAGDSNQPQHF. In DNA form, the CDR3 reads TGTGCCGGCAGCTTTGCCGGAGATAGCAATCAGCCCCAGCATTTT.

This clonotype occurred many times. The chain uses TRBV6-5 and TRBJ2-7; D gene unclear. CDR3 length equals 15 residues. The germline gives CDR1 MNHEY, CDR2 SVGAGI. Deletions cut 6 bases from V and 0 bases from J, with 15 bases between. In nucleotides, the CDR3 is TGTGCCAGCAGGACCTCCGGCGGCCCCTCCTACGAGCAGTACTTC. Translating it yields CASRTSGGPSYEQYF.

The genes are TRBV25-1 and TRBJ2-2; D is unclear. The V gene lost 2 bases and the J gene lost 0 bases, with 7 bases spanning the gap. CDR3 length: 15 residues. CDR1 is MGHDK, CDR2 SYGVNS, per germline. CDR3 protein: CASSEVDSNTGELFF. CDR3 sequence (DNA): TGTGCCAGCAGTGAAGTCGACTCGAACACCGGGGAGCTGTTTTTT. The variable domain in full, completed from reference TRBV25-1 and TRBJ2-2, reads EADIYQTPRYLVIGTGKKITLECSQTMGHDKMYWYQQDPGMELHLIHYSYGVNSTEKGDLSSESTVSRIRTEHFPLTLESARPSHTSQYLCASSEVDSNTGELFFGEGSRLTVL.

The table lists this clonotype with many counts. The V and J genes are TRBV15 and TRBJ2-5, with a weak D call TRBD2 (5 bases). CDR1 and CDR2 from the germline V gene are LNHNV and YYDKDF (reference sequence). V was clipped by 1 base and J by 5 bases, with 14 bases between them. This CDR3 spans 15 amino acids. For the CDR3, the DNA is TGTGCCACCAGCAGAGGTTGGGGAGCAAGCGAGACCCAGTACTTC. This codes for CATSRGWGASETQYF.

The chain employs TRBV5-1 and TRBJ2-6, with no clear D. This CDR3 contains 16 residues. In germline, CDR1 is SGHRS, CDR2 YFSETQ. Trimming stripped 0 bases from V and 0 bases from J, with 7 bases between. This chain's CDR3 is CASSLGFNSGANVLTF. CDR3 bases: TGCGCCAGCAGCTTGGGTTTCAACTCTGGGGCCAACGTCCTGACTTTC. Together with reference TRBV5-1 and TRBJ2-6, the CDR3 gives the full variable domain: KAGVTQTPRYLIKTRGQQVTLSCSPISGHRSVSWYQQTPGQGLQFLFEYFSETQRNKGNFPGRFSGRQFSNSRSEMNVSTLELGDSALYLCASSLGFNSGANVLTFGAGSRLTVL.

Ten or more counts support this clonotype. This chain joins TRBV7-9 and TRBJ2-5, with 7 bases lining up with TRBD2. The J call is in doubt because the DNA end fits TRBJ2-7 better. CDR3 length: 12 amino acids. In germline, CDR1 is SEHNR, CDR2 FQNEAQ (reference sequence). CDR3 coding DNA: TGTGCCAGCAGCCGGTCGGGGGGCGAGCAGTACTTC. Protein: CASSRSGGEQYF.

This clonotype was observed at least ten times. This chain connects TRBV5-1 to TRBJ1-6; D call uncertain. V was clipped by 0 bases and J by 9 bases, with 13 bases between them. This CDR3 has 15 amino acids. CDR1 is SGHRS and CDR2 is YFSETQ in the germline V gene. This CDR3 is CASSLDPGLSSPLHF. The CDR3 bases are TGCGCCAGCAGCTTGGACCCGGGATTGAGTTCACCCCTCCACTTT.

V usage is TRBV20-1 and J usage is TRBJ2-5; TRBD1 agrees at 9 bases. The J call may not be correct, given that the DNA end is closer to TRBJ2-7. The CDR3 totals 16 residues. Germline lookup yields CDR1 DFQATT and CDR2 SNEGSKA (reference sequence). In nucleotides, the CDR3 is TGCAGTGCTAGAGATCTTTCCTCGGGACAGGGCTACGAGCAGTACTTC. Its protein product is CSARDLSSGQGYEQYF.

This chain links TRBV27 with TRBJ2-1; D may be TRBD1 or TRBD2 (5 bases each). This CDR3 is built from 15 residues. Looked up from germline, CDR1 is MNHEY and CDR2 is SMNVEV (reference sequence). V was pared by 3 bases and J by 5 bases, with 14 bases between. CDR3 sequence (DNA): TGTGCCAGCAGTTTCCACCTGGGACGTAACAATGAGCAGTTCTTC. Translation: CASSFHLGRNNEQFF.

About this clonotype itself: This may come from a read error, since a much larger clone is one base off. This chain joins TRBV4-2 and TRBJ2-5; 10 bases match TRBD2. Losses at the gene ends were 4 bases for V and 6 bases for J; bases not matched to a gene: 11. The length of the CDR3 is 16 residues. CDR1 and CDR2 from the germline V gene are LGHNA and YNFKEQ. The CDR3 sequence is CASSLGESGGGQTQYF. CDR3 nucleotide sequence: TGTGCCAGCAGCCTCGGCGAGAGCGGGGGGGGACAGACCCAGTACTTC.

In the case of this clonotype: A read error may explain this, as a much larger clone is one base away. The chain is built from TRBV12-3 or TRBV12-4 and TRBJ1-2; 8 bases agree with TRBD1. The CDR3 runs to 13 residues. The CDR3 nucleotides read TGTGCCGGCAGTAGAAGGACAGGGAATGGCTACACCTTC. Amino acids: CAGSRRTGNGYTF.

Details on this clonotype: One base separates it from a far larger clone, so it is likely a read error. V is TRBV6-2 or TRBV6-3 and J is TRBJ2-6; possibly TRBD1 for D (5 bases). The CDR3 has 15 amino acids. Trimming shortened V by 5 bases and J by 2 bases, and 10 bases separated the two germline ends. The V gene's germline CDR1 is MNHEY and CDR2 SVGEGT. The CDR3 coding sequence is TGTGCCAGCAGTCCAAGGGGCCCTGGGGCCAACGTCCTGACTTTC. Translation gives CASSPRGPGANVLTF.

About this clonotype: Mismatch with germline at one junction end may stem from a read error. The genes are TRBV10-3 and TRBJ2-7; 8 nucleotides align to TRBD1. CDR1 is ENHRY, CDR2 SYGVKD, per germline. The CDR3 has 14 residues. The CDR3 DNA follows: TGTGCCATCAGTGATCACCAGGGGGCCTACGAACAGTACTTC. Its protein is CAISDHQGAYEQYF.

This clonotype was counted a few times. The chain has TRBV7-9 and TRBJ2-2; D is unresolved. The V and J ends lost 3 bases and 4 bases respectively, with 6 bases between them. Germline CDR1 SEHNR, CDR2 FQNEAQ (reference sequence). The CDR3 runs 13 residues. The chain's CDR3 is CASSFQVTGELFF. The CDR3 region has the DNA TGTGCCAGCAGCTTCCAGGTCACCGGGGAGCTGTTTTTT.

Many counts were recorded for this clonotype. The genes are TRBV20-1 and TRBJ2-1; D perhaps matches TRBD1 (6 bases). The CDR3 loop spans 13 amino acids. Deletions cut 3 bases from V and 9 bases from J, with 15 bases between. Germline CDR1 and CDR2: DFQATT and SNEGSKA (reference sequence). The CDR3 protein is CSASYRASGEQFF. The CDR3 DNA reads TGCAGTGCTAGTTACAGGGCCTCGGGTGAGCAGTTCTTC.

This chain uses TRBV7-9 with TRBJ2-5, with D perhaps matching TRBD2 (5 bases). The CDR3 is made up of 15 amino acids. V lost 2 bases and J 7 bases, leaving 17 bases between the germline ends. CDR1 is SEHNR, CDR2 FQNEAQ, per germline (reference sequence). DNA for the CDR3: TGTGCCAGCAGCTTATCGCGGGCCGAATATGGGACCCAGTACTTC. The encoded protein is CASSLSRAEYGTQYF.

This clonotype was observed many times. The genes are TRBV10-2 and TRBJ2-3; the match to TRBD1 covers 11 bases. Per germline, CDR1 WSHSY and CDR2 SAAADI. The CDR3 is 16 residues long. V lost 7 bases to trimming and J lost 2 bases; unmatched junction nucleotides: 8. Written as DNA, the CDR3 is TGCGCCAGCAACCCGGGACAGGGGGTGTTCACAGATACGCAGTATTTT. Its translation: CASNPGQGVFTDTQYF.

This clonotype was observed a handful of times. This may be a read error: a much more frequent sequence differs by one nucleotide. This sequence joins TRBV4-3 and TRBJ2-5, with TRBD2 matching 7 bases. The length of the CDR3 is 16 residues. Germline assignment: CDR1 LGHNA and CDR2 YSLEER. With V trimmed by 1 base and J by 11 bases, 16 bases remained unmatched. For the CDR3, the DNA is TGCGCCAGCAGCCAAGTTCTCGGGGGGTCTTACAATGAGCAGTACTTC. Protein: CASSQVLGGSYNEQYF.

This clonotype was seen more than once but under ten times. The chain uses TRBV30 and TRBJ2-7; TRBD2 is a possible D gene (7 bases). This CDR3 spans 13 amino acids. Looked up from germline, CDR1 is GTSNPN and CDR2 is SVGIG (reference sequence). V was pared by 2 bases and J by 6 bases, with 14 bases between. The CDR3 loop reads CAWSLGGGREQYF. The CDR3 DNA reads TGTGCCTGGAGTTTGGGGGGGGGGCGCGAGCAGTACTTC.

The chain joins TRBV24-1 to TRBJ2-2; no definite D call. CDR1 KGHDR and CDR2 SFDVKD come from the germline V gene. The CDR3 is 12 amino acids. The V end was cut by 10 bases, the J end by 3 bases, with 8 bases between. CDR3 DNA: TGTGCCACGGGCCTGTACACCGGGGAGCTGTTTTTT. Amino acids: CATGLYTGELFF.

In this sample, this clonotype turned up many times. The chain carries TRBV7-2 and TRBJ2-5, with D hard to call. Germline V gives CDR1 SGHTA, CDR2 FQGNSA. The CDR3 is 13 amino acids. V was shortened by 5 bases and J by 4 bases, with 11 bases between the two germline ends. The CDR3 region is CASSIAVRETQYF. In DNA form, the CDR3 reads TGTGCCAGCAGCATCGCTGTGAGAGAGACCCAGTACTTC.

This clonotype was seen at least ten times. V gene TRBV6-5 combines with J gene TRBJ2-5; 10 bases are a match to TRBD2. Trimming took 0 bases from V and 5 from J; bases not matched to a gene: 6. The CDR3 covers 16 residues. Germline V gene lookup returns CDR1 MNHEY and CDR2 SVGAGI. The CDR3 DNA follows: TGTGCCAGCAGTTACTCGAGTCCTAGCGGGGGTGAGACCCAGTACTTC. Translation: CASSYSSPSGGETQYF.